The 22 T cell receptor beta chains listed next were all sequenced from one sample in a study of cytotoxic CD8 clonotypes in ibrutinib-treated CLL. Sequencing was performed with immunoSEQ multiplex PCR; in TCRdb, only in-frame clones are kept and a portion is missing. The sample holds roughly 150,000 clones; more than 80% are singletons and the top ten take less than 6%. The sample consisted of PBMCs, taken after 24 months of ibrutinib treatment. The receptors here all came from a human donor with chronic lymphocytic leukemia.

The J gene is TRBJ2-7, the V gene TRBV28; 7 nucleotides match TRBD2. Germline trimming cut 7 bases from V and 6 bases from J; bases unmatched to any gene: 15. Germline CDR1 is MDHEN and CDR2 is SYDVKM. CDR3 length: 15 amino acids. The CDR3 here is CASNPEAGAPIEQYF. CDR3 nucleotide sequence: TGTGCCAGCAATCCAGAGGCGGGAGCACCCATCGAGCAGTACTTC.

The rearrangement uses TRBV18 and TRBJ2-5, with 8 bases lining up with TRBD2. This CDR3 is built from 17 residues. V was clipped by 2 bases and J by 2 bases; unmatched bases: 10. Germline V gene sequence: CDR1 KGHSH, CDR2 LQKENI. CDR3 in amino acids: CASSPIAGGGLQETQYF. The CDR3 region has the DNA TGTGCCAGCTCACCAATTGCCGGGGGGGGCCTTCAAGAGACCCAGTACTTC. Full variable domain (remainder filled in from reference TRBV18 and TRBJ2-5): NAGVMQNPRHLVRRRGQEARLRCSPMKGHSHVYWYRQLPEEGLKFMVYLQKENIIDESGMPKERFSAEFPKEGPSILRIQQVVRGDSAAYFCASSPIAGGGLQETQYFGPGTRLLVL.

CDR3 protein: CASSQGPPNTEAFF. The CDR3 nucleotides read TGTGCCAGCAGCCAAGGACCACCGAACACTGAAGCTTTCTTT. This chain links TRBV7-3 with TRBJ1-1; D remains ambiguous. This CDR3 has 14 residues. Deletions cut 5 bases from V and 1 base from J, with 11 bases between. Germline lookup yields CDR1 SGHTA and CDR2 FQGTGA. Full variable domain (remainder filled in from reference TRBV7-3 and TRBJ1-1): GAGVSQTPSNKVTEKGKYVELRCDPISGHTALYWYRQSLGQGPEFLIYFQGTGAADDSGLPNDRFFAVRPEGSVSTLKIQRTERGDSAVYLCASSQGPPNTEAFFGQGTRLTVV.

The rearrangement links TRBV16 to TRBJ2-1; no definite D call. The length of the CDR3 is 14 residues. The germline CDR1 and CDR2 sequences are KGHSY and FQNENV. Between the trimmed V and J ends, which lost 2 bases and 5 bases, there was a span of 10 bases. In DNA, the CDR3 is TGTGCCAGCAGCCAAGAGTTGGACCACAATGAGCAGTTCTTC. Protein sequence: CASSQELDHNEQFF.

The chain recombines TRBV27 with TRBJ1-5; 9 bases map to TRBD1. With V trimmed by 5 bases and J by 0 bases, 2 bases remained unmatched. This CDR3 comprises 15 residues. Germline V lookup: CDR1 MNHEY, CDR2 SMNVEV (reference sequence). CDR3 residues: CASSLDRGSNQPQHF. As DNA, the CDR3 is TGTGCCAGCAGTCTGGACAGGGGTAGCAATCAGCCCCAGCATTTT.

The chain joins TRBV18 to TRBJ2-3; 8 bases are a match to TRBD2. In germline, CDR1 is KGHSH, CDR2 LQKENI. V gave up 2 bases and J gave up 6 bases; unmatched junction bases: 7. The CDR3 totals 15 residues. The CDR3 sequence: CASSPTRGGDDTQYF. DNA for the CDR3: TGTGCCAGCTCACCAACCCGGGGGGGCGACGATACGCAGTATTTT.

The J gene is TRBJ2-7, the V gene TRBV4-2; 12 bases match TRBD2. CDR1 is LGHNA and CDR2 is YNFKEQ in the germline V gene. The CDR3 sequence is 14 residues long. J was trimmed by 5 bases and V by 4 bases; bases with no gene match: 3. The CDR3 reads CASSPRLAGDEQYF. The DNA of the CDR3 is TGTGCCAGCAGCCCCCGACTAGCGGGAGACGAGCAGTACTTC.

The chain links TRBV27 to TRBJ2-7; D is ambiguous. Trimming removed 2 bases from V and 0 bases from J, with 5 bases in between. The CDR3 extends over 13 amino acids. The germline CDR1 and CDR2 sequences are MNHEY and SMNVEV (reference sequence). CDR3 sequence reads: CASSLSVSYEQYF. For the CDR3, the DNA is TGTGCCAGCAGTTTAAGTGTCTCCTACGAGCAGTACTTC.

The V gene is TRBV29-1, the J gene TRBJ2-1; 8 positions agree with TRBD2. Germline CDR1 and CDR2: SQVTM and ANQGSEA. V shed 3 bases and J 9 bases; nucleotides not matched to a gene: 13. The CDR3 is 15 amino acids. CDR3 in amino acids: CSVDASGYLAGEQFF. Here the CDR3 DNA reads TGCAGCGTTGACGCTAGCGGGTACCTTGCGGGTGAGCAGTTCTTC.

The V call is TRBV5-6, the J call TRBJ1-2; perhaps TRBD1 as D (5 bases). This CDR3 region has 14 residues. Germline CDR1 and CDR2: SGHDT and YYEEEE. V shed 0 bases and J shed 4 bases, with 10 bases lying between them. The CDR3 region has the DNA TGTGCCAGCAGCTTGGCCCTGGGGACCTATGGCTACACCTTC. Translating gives CASSLALGTYGYTF.

The genes are TRBV6-6 and TRBJ1-1, with no clear D. This CDR3 is built from 13 residues. Germline V lookup: CDR1 MNHNY, CDR2 SVGAGI (reference sequence). V gave up 8 bases and J gave up 1 base, with 11 bases separating them. In nucleotides, the CDR3 is TGTGCCAGCCGACGGGGTGGGAACACTGAAGCTTTCTTT. Its translation: CASRRGGNTEAFF.

This clone has only one observation. The chain is built from TRBV4-1 and TRBJ2-3; no firm D call. The CDR3 runs to 15 residues. Trimming stripped 0 bases from V and 8 bases from J, with 15 bases between. CDR1 is MGHRA and CDR2 is YSYEKL in the germline V gene. In DNA, the CDR3 is TGCGCCAGCAGCCAAGAGCCCGACCTTTGGGCTACGCAGTATTTT. Residues: CASSQEPDLWATQYF.

Only one count was recorded for this clone. The chain couples TRBV7-9 to TRBJ1-2; D not certain. The V end lost 5 bases, the J end lost 4 bases, and 14 bases lay between the germline ends. CDR1 is SEHNR, CDR2 FQNEAQ, per germline (reference sequence). This CDR3 comprises 14 residues. Here the CDR3 reads CASSKGPGAYGYTF. CDR3 coding DNA: TGTGCCAGCAGCAAAGGCCCGGGTGCCTATGGCTACACCTTC.

DNA for the CDR3: TGTGCCAGCAGCTCGCCCTTAGCTAGAACTAACTATGGCTACACCTTC. It codes for CASSSPLARTNYGYTF. The chain is built from TRBV5-8 and TRBJ1-2, with D unclear. The germline V gene encodes CDR1 SGHTS and CDR2 YDEGEE. The CDR3 totals 16 residues. Trimming stripped 3 bases from V and 0 bases from J, with 15 bases between.

The chain couples TRBV15 to TRBJ1-2; D is unclear. The V gene lost 0 bases and the J gene lost 4 bases, with 12 bases spanning the gap. This CDR3 has 15 amino acids. Per the germline V gene, CDR1 is LNHNV and CDR2 is YYDKDF (reference sequence). In DNA form, the CDR3 reads TGTGCCACCAGCAGAGATGGAGGGTTTGGCTATGGCTACACCTTC. This gives the protein CATSRDGGFGYGYTF.

The chain carries TRBV5-1 and TRBJ2-1; 8 positions agree with TRBD2. There are 13 residues in the CDR3. V trimming: 4 bases; J trimming: 10 bases; junction bases outside the gene matches: 7. The germline V gene has CDR1 SGHRS and CDR2 YFSETQ. The CDR3 DNA is TGCGCCAGCAGCCCCCGGGAGGGGGACGAGCAGTTCTTC. The encoded protein is CASSPREGDEQFF.

This clone showed up just a few times. V gene TRBV5-1 combines with J gene TRBJ1-1; no definite D call. The CDR3 is 14 amino acids. CDR1 SGHRS and CDR2 YFSETQ come from the germline V gene. Trimming stripped 2 bases from V and 0 bases from J, with 8 bases between. The CDR3 DNA sequence: TGCGCCAGCAGCTTCGTGGATCTGAACACTGAAGCTTTCTTT. Its translation: CASSFVDLNTEAFF. The whole variable domain, remainder taken from reference TRBV5-1 and TRBJ1-1, is KAGVTQTPRYLIKTRGQQVTLSCSPISGHRSVSWYQQTPGQGLQFLFEYFSETQRNKGNFPGRFSGRQFSNSRSEMNVSTLELGDSALYLCASSFVDLNTEAFFGQGTRLTVV.

This rearrangement joins TRBV28 to TRBJ1-1; D gene ambiguous. The CDR3 loop spans 14 amino acids. Germline V gene data show CDR1 as MDHEN and CDR2 as SYDVKM. Trimming stripped 5 bases from V and 4 bases from J, with 14 bases between. The CDR3 loop is CASSPPRAITEAFF. CDR3 coding DNA: TGTGCCAGCAGTCCTCCAAGGGCTATCACTGAAGCTTTCTTT.

CDR3 residues: CASSLGGNNQPQHF. CDR3 bases: TGTGCCAGCAGCTTAGGAGGTAACAATCAGCCCCAGCATTTT. The chain joins TRBV7-6 to TRBJ1-5; the D is unclear. V dropped 1 base and J dropped 3 bases, with 7 bases sitting between them. CDR1 SGHVS and CDR2 FNYEAQ come from the germline V gene. The length of the CDR3 is 14 residues.

The V and J genes are TRBV6-1 and TRBJ1-5; 8 bases align to TRBD1. The CDR3 consists of 15 residues. The J segment lost 5 bases and the V segment lost 3 bases, leaving 6 bases of the junction unmatched. Germline V gives CDR1 MNHNS, CDR2 SASEGT. Written as DNA, the CDR3 is TGTGCCAGCAGTGAGGACAGGGTGGTTTATCAGCCCCAGCATTTT. It codes for CASSEDRVVYQPQHF.

As regards this clone: This sample includes further DNA sequences coding for the same CDR3. This chain connects TRBV7-3 to TRBJ2-2; D is uncertain. Germline CDR1 reads SGHTA; CDR2 reads FQGTGA. This CDR3 is built from 14 residues. V was shortened by 3 bases and J by 2 bases, with 7 bases between the two germline ends. Here the CDR3 DNA reads TGTGCCAGCAGCTTTGGGGTTAACACCGGGGAGCTGTTTTTT. Encoded protein: CASSFGVNTGELFF.

The chain couples TRBV6-5 to TRBJ1-5; 8 bases fit TRBD1. The V segment lost 6 bases and the J segment 7 bases; nucleotides outside the gene matches: 5. The CDR3 covers 13 residues. The germline V gene has CDR1 MNHEY and CDR2 SVGAGI. The CDR3 coding sequence is TGTGCCAGCAGGGACAGGGTCGGGCAGCCCCAGCATTTT. It translates to CASRDRVGQPQHF.